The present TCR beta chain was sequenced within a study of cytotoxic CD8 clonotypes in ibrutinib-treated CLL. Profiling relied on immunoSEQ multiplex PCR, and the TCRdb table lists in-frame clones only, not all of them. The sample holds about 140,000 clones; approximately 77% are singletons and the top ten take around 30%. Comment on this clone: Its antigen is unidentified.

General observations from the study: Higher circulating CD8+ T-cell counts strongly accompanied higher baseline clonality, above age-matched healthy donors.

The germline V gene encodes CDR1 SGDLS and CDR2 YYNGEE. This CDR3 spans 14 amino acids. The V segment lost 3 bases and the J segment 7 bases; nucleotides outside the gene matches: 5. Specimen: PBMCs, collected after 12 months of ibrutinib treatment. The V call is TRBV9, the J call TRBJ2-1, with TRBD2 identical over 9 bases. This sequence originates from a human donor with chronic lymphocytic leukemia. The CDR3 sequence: CASSALAGRNEQFF. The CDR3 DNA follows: TGTGCCAGCAGCGCTCTAGCGGGACGGAATGAGCAGTTCTTC. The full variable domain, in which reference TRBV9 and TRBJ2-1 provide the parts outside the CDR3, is DSGVTQTPKHLITATGQRVTLRCSPRSGDLSVYWYQQSLDQGLQFLIQYYNGEERAKGNILERFSAQQFPDLHSELNLSSLELGDSALYFCASSALAGRNEQFFGPGTRLTVL.